These 13 T cell receptor beta chains were all obtained from the same sample, sequenced in a study of blood T cells in healthy people across ages. Primed by a sample-barcoded 5' primer and a J-beta primer mix, a second PCR proceeded for roughly 6 to 12 cycles. One entry per CDR3 protein, called by TCRdb with MiXCR from the 5' RACE reads. The repertoire includes about 1.4 million distinct CDR3 sequences, around 59% of them detected once, and approximately 7% sits in the top ten. Specimen: blood. Source of these receptors: a young man in good health.

This clonotype was picked up a small number of times. This sequence joins TRBV7-9 and TRBJ2-7; D is unclear. The CDR3 runs 15 residues. Germline lookup yields CDR1 SEHNR and CDR2 FQNEAQ (reference sequence). The V gene lost 1 base and the J gene lost 7 bases, with 17 bases spanning the gap. The CDR3 protein is CASSLVGGKIWEQYF. The CDR3 DNA reads TGTGCCAGCAGCTTAGTGGGTGGTAAGATTTGGGAGCAGTACTTC.

This clonotype was observed a few times. The V gene is TRBV4-2, the J gene TRBJ2-1; D gene unclear. The V and J ends lost 5 bases and 8 bases respectively, with 7 bases between them. This CDR3 spans 11 amino acids. Germline V gives CDR1 LGHNA, CDR2 YNFKEQ. For the CDR3, the DNA is TGTGCCAGCAGCAAGTTGGATGAGCAGTTCTTC. Its protein is CASSKLDEQFF.

V gene TRBV24-1 combines with J gene TRBJ1-5; D is unresolved. CDR3 length equals 14 residues. With 4 bases removed from V and 7 bases from J, the gap between germline ends came to 13 bases. Per germline, CDR1 KGHDR and CDR2 SFDVKD. The CDR3 loop is CATSEAPMVQPQHF. DNA of the CDR3: TGTGCCACCAGTGAGGCACCGATGGTACAGCCCCAGCATTTT.

The chain uses TRBV29-1 and TRBJ1-2, with a possible D match to TRBD1 (5 bases). CDR1 SQVTM and CDR2 ANQGSEA come from the germline V gene. Between the trimmed V and J ends, which lost 4 bases and 4 bases, there was a span of 13 bases. CDR3 length: 13 amino acids. The CDR3 here is CSVVGGEIYGYTF. The CDR3 nucleotides are TGCAGCGTTGTGGGGGGAGAAATCTATGGCTACACCTTC.

The chain couples TRBV6-2 or TRBV6-3 to TRBJ2-5; TRBD2 matches 8 bases. Looked up from germline, CDR1 is MNHEY and CDR2 is SVGEGT. The CDR3 is made up of 16 amino acids. V gave up 2 bases and J gave up 11 bases; unmatched junction bases: 16. The CDR3 bases are TGTGCCAGCAGTTACCCCGGGAGGGACCCCTACAATGAGCAGTACTTC. This encodes CASSYPGRDPYNEQYF.

The chain carries TRBV4-2 and TRBJ2-3, with a possible D match to TRBD2 (5 bases). The CDR3 runs 18 residues. The germline V gene has CDR1 LGHNA and CDR2 YNFKEQ. V was pared by 3 bases and J by 1 base, with 20 bases between. The CDR3: CASSQNPSLAGGTDTQYF. CDR3 coding DNA: TGTGCCAGCAGCCAGAACCCCTCTTTGGCGGGCGGCACAGATACGCAGTATTTT.

This clonotype was detected a few times. The chain combines TRBV27 with TRBJ2-7, with D possibly being TRBD1 (6 bases). The V end lost 6 bases, the J end lost 6 bases, and 18 bases lay between the germline ends. Per germline, CDR1 MNHEY and CDR2 SMNVEV (reference sequence). The CDR3 covers 14 residues. The chain's CDR3 is CASRLGTRFAEQYF. The CDR3 nucleotides are TGTGCCAGCAGACTCGGGACAAGATTTGCCGAGCAGTACTTC.

The chain couples TRBV3-1 to TRBJ2-1, with no clear D. V shed 1 base and J shed 6 bases, with 13 bases lying between them. This CDR3 has 15 amino acids. Germline-derived CDR1 and CDR2 are LGHDT and YNNKEL (reference sequence). CDR3 coding DNA: TGTGCCAGCAGCCAAGTAGGCGGAAGAAGCAATGAGCAGTTCTTC. Translation gives CASSQVGGRSNEQFF.

V and J are TRBV6-6 and TRBJ2-2, with D perhaps TRBD2 (6 bases). Germline-derived CDR1 and CDR2 are MNHNY and SVGAGI (reference sequence). V shed 8 bases and J shed 1 base, with 11 bases lying between them. This CDR3 has 14 residues. DNA for the CDR3: TGTGCCAGCCGGGCGGGGCGGAACACCGGGGAGCTGTTTTTT. Its translation: CASRAGRNTGELFF.

This clonotype was seen a handful of times. The chain couples TRBV15 to TRBJ2-7; D call uncertain. The CDR3 has 14 residues. V was pared by 0 bases and J by 2 bases, with 8 bases between. CDR1 is LNHNV and CDR2 is YYDKDF in the germline V gene (reference sequence). The CDR3 loop is CATSRDLVTYEQYF. Written as DNA, the CDR3 is TGTGCCACCAGCAGAGATTTGGTAACCTACGAGCAGTACTTC.

This clonotype was detected a few times. The genes are TRBV7-6 and TRBJ1-3; D remains unclear. The CDR3 loop spans 14 amino acids. Trimming took off 5 bases at V and 0 bases at J, with 8 bases between the two ends. In germline, CDR1 is SGHVS, CDR2 FNYEAQ. The CDR3 DNA reads TGTGCCAGCAGCCAGACGGTCTCTGGAAACACCATATATTTT. Its protein product is CASSQTVSGNTIYF.

This chain connects TRBV7-2 to TRBJ2-1; D call uncertain. Germline CDR1 SGHTA, CDR2 FQGNSA. V lost 1 base and J lost 2, with 12 bases in between. The CDR3 is 16 amino acids. As DNA, the CDR3 is TGTGCCAGCAGCTTAGTCGGCATGGGGACCTACAATGAGCAGTTCTTC. This translates into CASSLVGMGTYNEQFF.

V is TRBV7-2 and J is TRBJ2-7; 14 bases fit TRBD2. Germline CDR1 reads SGHTA; CDR2 reads FQGNSA. The trim removed 0 bases at V and 3 bases at J, leaving 13 bases unmatched. The CDR3 length is 20 residues. The CDR3 region is CASSLAGGTSGGLSFYEQYF. The CDR3 DNA reads TGTGCCAGCAGCTTAGCGGGTGGGACTAGCGGGGGCCTCTCTTTCTACGAGCAGTACTTC.